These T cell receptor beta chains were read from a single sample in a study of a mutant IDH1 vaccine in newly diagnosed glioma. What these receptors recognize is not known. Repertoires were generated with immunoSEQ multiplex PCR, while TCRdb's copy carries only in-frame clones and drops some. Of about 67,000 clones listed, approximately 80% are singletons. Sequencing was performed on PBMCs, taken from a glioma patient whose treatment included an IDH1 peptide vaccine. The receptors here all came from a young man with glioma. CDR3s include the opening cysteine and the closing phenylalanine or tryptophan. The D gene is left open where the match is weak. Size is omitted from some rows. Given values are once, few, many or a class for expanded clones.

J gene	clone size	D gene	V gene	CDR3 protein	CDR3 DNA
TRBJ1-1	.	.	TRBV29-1	CSASASHGGGTEAFF	TGCAGCGCCTCAGCGTCGCATGGAGGAGGGACTGAAGCTTTCTTT
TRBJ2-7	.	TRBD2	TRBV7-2	CASGAGGLLEQYF	TGTGCCAGCGGGGCGGGGGGCCTCCTCGAGCAGTACTTC
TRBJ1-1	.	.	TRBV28	CASIHRVVGTEAFF	TGTGCCAGCATCCACAGGGTTGTGGGTACTGAAGCTTTCTTT
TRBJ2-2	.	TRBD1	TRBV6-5	CACSGTGGPGELFF	TGTGCCTGCTCCGGGACAGGGGGACCCGGGGAGCTGTTTTTT
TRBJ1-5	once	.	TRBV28	CASRGAGIPKGNQPQHF	TGTGCCAGCAGGGGGGCCGGAATCCCAAAGGGCAATCAGCCCCAGCATTTT
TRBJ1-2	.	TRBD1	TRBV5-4	CASRRGSTGGTNGYTF	TGTGCCAGCAGACGAGGTAGCACAGGGGGAACGAATGGCTACACCTTC
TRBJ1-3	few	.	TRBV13	CASSLADVSLSGNTIYF	TGTGCCAGCAGCTTAGCGGACGTATCCCTCTCTGGAAACACCATATATTTT
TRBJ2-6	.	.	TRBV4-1	CASSQERLPSGANVLTF	TGCGCCAGCAGCCAAGAACGTTTGCCATCTGGGGCCAACGTCCTGACTTTC
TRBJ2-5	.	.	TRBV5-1	CASSQAGGFSGTQYF	TGCGCCAGCAGCCAAGCAGGTGGCTTCTCCGGGACCCAGTACTTC
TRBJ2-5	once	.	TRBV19	CASTGALAETQYF	TGTGCCAGTACCGGGGCCCTCGCCGAGACCCAGTACTTC
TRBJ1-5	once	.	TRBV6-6	CASSYGGVGSNQPQHF	TGTGCCAGCAGTTATGGAGGGGTGGGGAGCAATCAGCCCCAGCATTTT
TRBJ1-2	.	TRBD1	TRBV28	CASSLEGTAYGYTF	TGTGCCAGCAGTTTAGAGGGGACAGCCTATGGCTACACCTTC
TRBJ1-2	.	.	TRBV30	CAWMKGEPYGYTF	TGTGCCTGGATGAAAGGGGAACCCTATGGCTACACCTTC